This T cell receptor beta chain comes out of a study of tumor-infiltrating lymphocytes in primary liver carcinoma (dated 2017 in TCRdb). At the level of the whole study: Hepatocellular carcinoma (four) or combined HCC and intrahepatic cholangiocarcinoma (one) was present in the five patients, who were three men and two women aged 30 to 69 years. To link TCRbeta repertoire diversity with the local molecular phenotype, the roughly 25 tumor region samples were profiled using Agilent mRNA microarrays. Repertoires from technical replicates were highly reproducible, with mean shared-clone rates roughly 0.87 and correlation coefficients above 0.98. The five patients had tumors staged T1-T3 N0M0, with maximum diameters ranging from about 4.2 to 11 cm. Roughly 3.5 to 7.5 million productive TCRbeta reads were obtained per sample, and no significant difference in read depth was found between tissue types. TCRbeta repertoire sequencing, expression microarrays and whole-exome sequencing were combined in the study across five regions of each liver tumor, with adjacent normal tissue and blood also included. A total of roughly 35 specimens from 5 patients, comprising approximately 25 tumor regions, 5 adjacent noncancerous liver tissues and 5 peripheral blood samples, were covered by TCRbeta repertoire sequencing. Broad study findings and their caveats: Comparison of CD4+ and CD8+ T cell repertoires was precluded by the use of bulk unsorted samples. Because only the TCR beta chain was sequenced and unpaired alpha chains were not captured, true repertoire diversity is likely underestimated. Repertoire overlap was higher between tumor regions (mean roughly 35%) than tumor-adjacent (around 17%) or tumor-blood (approximately 14%) pairs, consistent with antigen-driven expansion. Only a few patients were included in the study, and the authors note that the findings should be validated in a larger study. Only about 7-24% of top clones were found in all five regions of a tumor, suggesting spatial heterogeneity of tumor-infiltrating T cells. A significantly larger repertoire fraction was made up by the top 250 clones in tumors than in blood (p = 0.039).

Total RNA and DNA were co-extracted without cell sorting from roughly 20-30 mg of bulk tissue using the AllPrep DNA/RNA mini kit. Surgical resection was performed in China between 2015 and early 2016 on about 5 patients with histopathologically diagnosed primary liver carcinoma. At the time of sampling, the patients were treatment-naive and had chronic HBV infection. Each tumor was sampled at five spatially separated regions: the superior, inferior, left-lateral and right-lateral poles and the tumor centre. More than 75% viable tumor cells were found by histology in every tumor sample. Each fresh piece of tumor and adjacent tissue was cut in two, with one half stored in RNAlater at -80 degrees C and the other half sent for histology. Turning to this clonotype: The antigen it recognizes is unknown. One end of the junction fails to match germline, which may point to a read error.

TCRbeta-specific cDNA was reverse-transcribed from approximately 0.5 ug total RNA using a constant-region primer and ProtoScript II reverse transcriptase. Three nested multiplex PCR rounds, following a slightly modified ARM-PCR procedure, were used to build the TCRbeta libraries. Sample barcodes and Illumina adapters were added in a final 25-cycle PCR with Deep VentR polymerase. Before sequencing, amplicons of 200-500 bp were gel-purified using a QIAquick gel extraction kit. An Illumina HiSeq 2500 was used to sequence the TCRbeta amplicons with 250-bp paired-end reads. The original methods were these. To recover full CDR3 sequences, reads were quality-trimmed using Trimmomatic v0.33 and paired reads were then merged using FLASH v1.2.11. V, D and J germline segments were assigned to the rearranged TCRbeta sequences by MiGEC v1.2.1b. Clonotype statistics and Shannon-Wiener diversity indices were computed with VDJtools v1.0.0. Except for diversity analysis, only the 250 most abundant clonotypes of each sample were used in subsequent analyses to reduce sampling bias. TCRdb itself trimmed the public reads at Q25 with fastp, ran MiXCR and retained productive beta chains. Rows are unified per CDR3 protein, each entry keeping the most common DNA and genes. The V and J calls and clone size come from TCRdb's table, not from the authors' own analysis. The sample table records roughly 100,000 distinct CDR3 sequences; around two thirds of these occur just once. The ten largest clones represent 9.5% to 10% of the sample.

Sequencing was carried out using liver tumor tissue from sampling region 5. The label giving this sample's cell subset or site can be read as: tumor region T5, tumor centre. This receptor was identified in a woman aged 60-75 years with primary liver carcinoma and hepatitis B virus infection.

Read as DNA, the sequence is TGTACCAGCAGCTTCGCGGGACTGAACACCGGGGAGCTGTTTTTT. It specifies CTSSFAGLNTGELFF. The chain was built from TRBV11-2 and TRBJ2-2; TRBD2 could be the D gene, as 6 bases match. The CDR3 has 15 amino acids, counting the end cysteine and phenylalanine. The read is trimmed to its CDR3 DNA, 45 bases read in frame from base 1. Based on the germline V gene, the CDR1 and CDR2 sequences are SGHAT and FQNNGV.